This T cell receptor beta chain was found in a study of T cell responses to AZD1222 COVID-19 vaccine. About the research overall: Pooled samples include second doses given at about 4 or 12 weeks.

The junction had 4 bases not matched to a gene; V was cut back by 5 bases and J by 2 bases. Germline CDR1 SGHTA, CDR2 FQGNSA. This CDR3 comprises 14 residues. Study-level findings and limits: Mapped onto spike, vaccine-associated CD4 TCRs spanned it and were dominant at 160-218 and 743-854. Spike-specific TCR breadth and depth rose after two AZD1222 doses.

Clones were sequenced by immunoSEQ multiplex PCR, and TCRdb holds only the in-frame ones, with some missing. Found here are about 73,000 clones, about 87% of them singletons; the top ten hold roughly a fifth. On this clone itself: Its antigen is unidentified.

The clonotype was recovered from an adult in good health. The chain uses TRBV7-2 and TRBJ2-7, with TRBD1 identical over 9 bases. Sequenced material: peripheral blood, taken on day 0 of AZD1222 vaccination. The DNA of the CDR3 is TGTGCCAGCAGCCTGGGACAGGGTACCTACGAGCAGTACTTC. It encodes CASSLGQGTYEQYF.